Shown below are 29 T cell receptor beta chains from a single sample sequenced in a study of T cells after yellow fever vaccination. From the 5' RACE reads, TCRdb called clonotypes with MiXCR, one entry per CDR3 protein. This sample has about 340,000 distinct CDR3 sequences, with around 12% found just once. The sample was CD4+ T cells sorted from PBMCs, taken 15 days after the yellow fever booster vaccination. These TCRs come from a man aged 18 to 30 who received the YFV17D yellow fever vaccine.

The chain uses TRBV20-1 and TRBJ2-1, with TRBD1 matching over 7 bases. The germline V gene encodes CDR1 DFQATT and CDR2 SNEGSKA (reference sequence). The V and J ends lost 6 bases and 10 bases, in that order; junction bases with no gene match: 6. The CDR3 spans 11 residues. This CDR3 reads CSAYRGGEQFF. CDR3 coding DNA: TGCAGTGCATACAGGGGCGGGGAGCAGTTCTTC.

This clonotype was recorded a few times. The chain has TRBV9 and TRBJ2-3; D possibly uses TRBD1 or TRBD2 (6 bases each). Trimming left V 0 bases short and J 0 bases short, with 11 bases between. The CDR3 contains 16 residues. Germline CDR1 is SGDLS and CDR2 is YYNGEE. The CDR3 sequence is CASSVGRRGSTDTQYF. For the CDR3, the DNA is TGTGCCAGCAGCGTAGGGCGGAGGGGGAGCACAGATACGCAGTATTTT. Filled out from reference TRBV9 and TRBJ2-3, the complete variable domain reads DSGVTQTPKHLITATGQRVTLRCSPRSGDLSVYWYQQSLDQGLQFLIQYYNGEERAKGNILERFSAQQFPDLHSELNLSSLELGDSALYFCASSVGRRGSTDTQYFGPGTRLTVL.

This clonotype has just a few counts. Sequence at one end of the junction differs from germline and may be a read error. The chain couples TRBV13 to TRBJ2-5; TRBD2 aligns across 12 bases. CDR1 is PRHDT and CDR2 is FYEKMQ in the germline V gene (reference sequence). The CDR3 has 14 residues. CDR3 nucleotide sequence: TGTGCCAGCAGCTCCACTAGCGGGGGGCCCCAGTCCCCCTTC. It codes for CASSSTSGGPQSPF.

This clonotype was detected a few times. This chain connects TRBV5-1 to TRBJ2-3; perhaps D is TRBD1 or TRBD2 (7 bases each). This CDR3 region has 15 residues. The V gene's germline CDR1 is SGHRS and CDR2 YFSETQ. V was pared by 4 bases and J by 4 bases, with 16 bases between. CDR3 sequence (DNA): TGCGCCAGCAGCATGGGACCAGGGGGGGCAGATACGCAGTATTTT. It translates to CASSMGPGGADTQYF.

The chain carries TRBV5-6 and TRBJ2-3; 8 bases match TRBD2. The trim removed 3 bases at V and 1 base at J, leaving 10 bases unmatched. CDR1 SGHDT and CDR2 YYEEEE come from the germline V gene. CDR3 length equals 17 residues. CDR3 nucleotides: TGTGCCAGCAGCTCGCCCGTTGCGGGGGGCCGCACAGATACGCAGTATTTT. Encoded protein: CASSSPVAGGRTDTQYF. The full variable domain, with the rest looked up from reference TRBV5-6 and TRBJ2-3, is DAGVTQSPTHLIKTRGQQVTLRCSPKSGHDTVSWYQQALGQGPQFIFQYYEEEERQRGNFPDRFSGHQFPNYSSELNVNALLLGDSALYLCASSSPVAGGRTDTQYFGPGTRLTVL.

The rearrangement uses TRBV6-9 and TRBJ2-5; 10 nucleotides agree with TRBD1. The germline V gene encodes CDR1 MNHGY and CDR2 SVAAGI. V dropped 2 bases and J dropped 5; count of bases not matched to a gene: 23. The CDR3 runs 21 residues. The CDR3 sequence: CASSYPEGQGTMTSPRETQYF. The DNA of the CDR3 is TGTGCCAGCAGTTATCCGGAGGGACAGGGGACCATGACCTCGCCACGGGAGACCCAGTACTTC.

J is TRBJ1-1 and V is TRBV18; no definite D call. Germline CDR1 and CDR2: KGHSH and LQKENI. This CDR3 spans 15 amino acids. V lost 3 bases, J lost 3 bases, and 14 bases lay in between. CDR3 nucleotides: TGTGCCAGCTCACCCACCCCCGAAGGAGACACTGAAGCTTTCTTT. It yields the protein CASSPTPEGDTEAFF.

This clonotype showed up just a few times. This chain connects TRBV7-3 to TRBJ2-7, with D possibly being TRBD1 (5 bases). Germline V lookup: CDR1 SGHTA, CDR2 FQGTGA. This CDR3 is 13 amino acids long. V was pared by 5 bases and J by 0 bases, with 8 bases between. In DNA form, the CDR3 reads TGTGCCAGCAGCCCGACAGACTCCTACGAGCAGTACTTC. Its translation is CASSPTDSYEQYF.

This clonotype was observed a few times. The chain joins TRBV7-2 to TRBJ2-5; 7 nucleotides agree with TRBD1. V dropped 2 bases and J dropped 1; count of bases not matched to a gene: 10. Germline CDR1 SGHTA, CDR2 FQGNSA. This CDR3 comprises 17 residues. In DNA form, the CDR3 reads TGTGCCAGCAGCTTATTTGTGGACAGGTTTTTCCAAGAGACCCAGTACTTC. Protein product: CASSLFVDRFFQETQYF.

The chain combines TRBV4-2 with TRBJ2-3; no clear D gene. This CDR3 is 15 amino acids long. CDR1 is LGHNA, CDR2 YNFKEQ, per germline. Trimming pared 1 base from V and 0 bases from J, leaving 8 bases between. The CDR3 nucleotides are TGTGCCAGCAGCCAAGCTCAGTCTAGCACAGATACGCAGTATTTT. It specifies CASSQAQSSTDTQYF.

The chain carries TRBV19 and TRBJ1-5; D is uncertain. V was shortened by 7 bases and J by 7 bases, with 14 bases between the two germline ends. The germline V gene has CDR1 LNHDA and CDR2 SQIVND (reference sequence). The CDR3 has 13 amino acids. This CDR3 reads CASNVFVGQPQHF. CDR3 nucleotides: TGTGCCAGTAATGTTTTTGTCGGACAGCCCCAGCATTTT.

The chain combines TRBV7-6 with TRBJ2-1; the match to TRBD2 covers 14 bases. J gave up 5 bases and V 1 base, and 1 base lay outside the gene matches. Germline CDR1 is SGHVS and CDR2 is FNYEAQ. The CDR3 runs 16 residues. CDR3 amino acids: CASSLGGLAGDNEQFF. As DNA, the CDR3 is TGTGCCAGCAGCTTAGGGGGACTAGCGGGGGACAATGAGCAGTTCTTC.

This sequence joins TRBV27 and TRBJ2-4; perhaps D is TRBD1 or TRBD2 (5 bases each). Trimming pared 8 bases from V and 0 bases from J, leaving 26 bases between. The CDR3 has 19 residues. The germline gives CDR1 MNHEY, CDR2 SMNVEV (reference sequence). The CDR3 loop reads CASGLLGTAGGLAKNIQYF. The CDR3 DNA sequence: TGTGCCAGCGGGCTACTTGGGACGGCGGGTGGTCTAGCCAAAAACATTCAGTACTTC.

This clonotype came up a few times. This chain connects TRBV24-1 to TRBJ2-1; no clear D. The V gene's germline CDR1 is KGHDR and CDR2 SFDVKD. V was clipped by 4 bases and J by 8 bases, with 5 bases between them. The CDR3 is made up of 11 amino acids. CDR3: CATSDLYEQFF. The CDR3 coding sequence is TGTGCCACCAGTGACCTATATGAGCAGTTCTTC.

This clonotype was counted ten times or more. The rearrangement uses TRBV5-1 and TRBJ2-7, with TRBD1 matching over 7 bases. The junction had 1 base not matched to a gene; V was cut back by 3 bases and J by 4 bases. From germline, CDR1 is SGHRS and CDR2 YFSETQ. The CDR3 sequence is 12 residues long. The CDR3 loop is CASSWDRYEQYF. The DNA for the CDR3 is TGCGCCAGCAGCTGGGACAGATACGAGCAGTACTTC.

This clonotype was observed a few times. J is TRBJ2-7 and V is TRBV10-3, with D possibly being TRBD1 or TRBD2 (5 bases each). The CDR3 consists of 15 residues. Germline lookup yields CDR1 ENHRY and CDR2 SYGVKD. Trimming removed 4 bases from V and 6 bases from J, with 19 bases in between. The CDR3 loop is CAISVEDTRTGEQYV. The CDR3 DNA reads TGTGCCATCAGTGTAGAGGACACTAGGACGGGCGAGCAGTACGTC.

V usage is TRBV5-1 and J usage is TRBJ1-2, with 11 bases fitting TRBD1. J lost 8 bases, V lost 0 bases, and 6 bases had no gene match. Per the germline V gene, CDR1 is SGHRS and CDR2 is YFSETQ. This CDR3 region has 15 residues. The CDR3 region is CASSLAGTGGEGYTF. CDR3 bases: TGCGCCAGCAGCTTGGCCGGGACAGGGGGGGAAGGCTACACCTTC.

Only a few counts were recorded for this clonotype. The V and J genes are TRBV19 and TRBJ2-5; TRBD2 agrees at 7 bases. The germline gives CDR1 LNHDA, CDR2 SQIVND (reference sequence). This CDR3 is 12 amino acids long. J gave up 5 bases and V 3 bases, and 0 bases lay outside the gene matches. CDR3 region: CASSMGGETQYF. For the CDR3, the DNA is TGTGCCAGTAGTATGGGGGGGGAGACCCAGTACTTC.

The rearrangement joins TRBV6-5 to TRBJ1-2; the D is unclear. The CDR3 consists of 14 residues. V was shortened by 0 bases and J by 4 bases, with 9 bases between the two germline ends. Germline assignment: CDR1 MNHEY and CDR2 SVGAGI. CDR3 residues: CASSYSSGFYGYTF. The CDR3 nucleotides read TGTGCCAGCAGTTACTCCAGCGGTTTCTATGGCTACACCTTC.

Ten or more counts support this clonotype. The chain links TRBV21-1 to TRBJ2-3; whether TRBD1, the table's D call, matches the DNA was not checked. TRBV21-1 is annotated as a pseudogene. CDR3 length: 14 residues. CDR3 DNA sequence: TGTGCCAGCAGCAAAGCAGGGGGCACAGATACGCAGTATTTT. The encoded protein is CASSKAGGTDTQYF.

This clonotype turned up a few times. The genes are TRBV6-6 and TRBJ2-3, with 16 nucleotides matching TRBD2. The CDR3 totals 18 residues. V was pared by 2 bases and J by 4 bases, with 6 bases of the junction left unmatched. Looked up from germline, CDR1 is MNHNY and CDR2 is SVGAGI (reference sequence). The CDR3 DNA sequence: TGTGCCAGCAGTTACGCGGGGACTAGCGGGGGGGTTGCAGATACGCAGTATTTT. Encoded protein: CASSYAGTSGGVADTQYF.

This clonotype was counted a few times. This rearrangement joins TRBV12-3 or TRBV12-4 to TRBJ2-1; maybe TRBD1 (6 bases). V lost 5 bases to trimming and J lost 4 bases, with 9 bases between them. The CDR3 extends over 13 amino acids. The CDR3 protein is CASSRRGYNEQFF. The CDR3 DNA sequence: TGTGCCAGCAGTCGCAGGGGTTACAATGAGCAGTTCTTC.

In DNA form, the CDR3 reads TGTGCCAGTAGTAGACCGTCCACAGGGTGGACGGGGGATACGCAGTATTTT. Its translation: CASSRPSTGWTGDTQYF. The chain is built from TRBV19 and TRBJ2-3; perhaps TRBD1 as D (6 bases). Germline assignment: CDR1 LNHDA and CDR2 SQIVND (reference sequence). Trimming shortened V by 4 bases and J by 6 bases, and 23 bases separated the two germline ends. The CDR3 runs to 17 residues.

This rearrangement joins TRBV14 to TRBJ1-1; 7 positions agree with TRBD1. Germline CDR1 and CDR2: SGHDN and FVKESK. Losses at the gene ends were 3 bases for V and 0 bases for J; bases not matched to a gene: 7. This CDR3 contains 16 residues. Written as DNA, the CDR3 is TGTGCCAGCAGCCAGTGGGGACAGCCTGTGAACACTGAAGCTTTCTTT. Its protein is CASSQWGQPVNTEAFF.

This chain joins TRBV28 and TRBJ2-2; 9 bases align to TRBD2. The J segment lost 4 bases and the V segment lost 6 bases, leaving 6 bases of the junction unmatched. This CDR3 is built from 15 residues. The germline V gene has CDR1 MDHEN and CDR2 SYDVKM. As DNA, the CDR3 is TGTGCCAGCAGGTCGGCGGGGGGGCCCACCGGGGAGCTGTTTTTT. This sequence encodes CASRSAGGPTGELFF. Using reference TRBV28 and TRBJ2-2 for the parts outside the CDR3, the full variable domain is DVKVTQSSRYLVKRTGEKVFLECVQDMDHENMFWYRQDPGLGLRLIYFSYDVKMKEKGDIPEGYSVSREKKERFSLILESASTNQTSMYLCASRSAGGPTGELFFGEGSRLTVL.

There are a few counts of this clonotype. CDR3 in DNA: TGTGCCAGCAGCGTTATGGGGCGATCGGATCAGCCCCAGCATTTT. It specifies CASSVMGRSDQPQHF. The chain carries TRBV5-4 and TRBJ1-5; the D gene is possibly TRBD1 (5 bases). The V and J ends lost 4 bases and 5 bases respectively, with 16 bases between them. Germline CDR1 and CDR2: SGHNT and YYREEE (reference sequence). The CDR3 contains 15 residues.

This clonotype occurred a few times. The chain has TRBV5-1 and TRBJ2-7; D ambiguous. V was shortened by 3 bases and J by 2 bases, with 18 bases between the two germline ends. CDR1 and CDR2 from the germline V gene are SGHRS and YFSETQ. The CDR3 has 16 amino acids. As DNA, the CDR3 is TGCGCCAGCAGCTCTGGCCCGGTTGAGGACGCCTACGAGCAGTACTTC. Its translation: CASSSGPVEDAYEQYF.

This clonotype was counted ten times or more. In nucleotides, the CDR3 is TGTGCCAGCAGCCCGTGGGGTGGGGAAAGCTCCTACGAGCAGTACTTC. It translates to CASSPWGGESSYEQYF. V is TRBV4-2 and J is TRBJ2-7, with unresolved D. Germline V CDR1 and CDR2: LGHNA, YNFKEQ. The CDR3 spans 16 residues. The V end was cut by 4 bases, the J end by 0 bases, with 16 bases between.

The CDR3 DNA reads as TGCGCCAGCAGGTCGGTTGGGGGCTCCTACAATGAGCAGTTCTTC. This translates into CASRSVGGSYNEQFF. This chain uses TRBV5-1 with TRBJ2-1, with D tentatively TRBD1 or TRBD2 (5 bases each). V was trimmed by 5 bases and J by 0 bases, leaving 12 bases between them. Germline V gives CDR1 SGHRS, CDR2 YFSETQ. The CDR3 totals 15 residues.